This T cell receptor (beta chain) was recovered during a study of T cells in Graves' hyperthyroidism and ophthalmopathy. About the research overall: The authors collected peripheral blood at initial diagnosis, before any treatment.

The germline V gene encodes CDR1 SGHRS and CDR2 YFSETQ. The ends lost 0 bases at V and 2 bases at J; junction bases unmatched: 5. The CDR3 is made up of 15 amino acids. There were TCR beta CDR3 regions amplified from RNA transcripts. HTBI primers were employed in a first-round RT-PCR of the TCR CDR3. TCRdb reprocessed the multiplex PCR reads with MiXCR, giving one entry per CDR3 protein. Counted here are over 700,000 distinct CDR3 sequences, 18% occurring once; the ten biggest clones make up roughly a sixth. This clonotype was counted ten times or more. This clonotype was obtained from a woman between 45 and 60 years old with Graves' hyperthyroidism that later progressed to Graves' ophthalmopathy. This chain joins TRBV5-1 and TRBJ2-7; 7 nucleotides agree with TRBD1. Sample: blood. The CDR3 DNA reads TGCGCCAGCAGCTTGGATGTGACAGGGACCTACGAGCAGTACTTC. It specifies CASSLDVTGTYEQYF.